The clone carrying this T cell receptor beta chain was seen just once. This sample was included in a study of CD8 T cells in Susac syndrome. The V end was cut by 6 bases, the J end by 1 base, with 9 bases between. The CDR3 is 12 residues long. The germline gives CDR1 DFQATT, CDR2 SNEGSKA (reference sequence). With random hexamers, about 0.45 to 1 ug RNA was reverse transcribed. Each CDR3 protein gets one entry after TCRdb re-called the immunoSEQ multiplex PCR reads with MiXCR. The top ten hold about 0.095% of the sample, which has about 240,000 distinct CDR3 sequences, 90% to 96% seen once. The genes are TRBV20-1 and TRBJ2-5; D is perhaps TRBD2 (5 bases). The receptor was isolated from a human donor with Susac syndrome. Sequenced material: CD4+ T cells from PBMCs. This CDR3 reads CSATEGQETQYF. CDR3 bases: TGCAGTGCCACTGAGGGCCAAGAGACCCAGTACTTC.